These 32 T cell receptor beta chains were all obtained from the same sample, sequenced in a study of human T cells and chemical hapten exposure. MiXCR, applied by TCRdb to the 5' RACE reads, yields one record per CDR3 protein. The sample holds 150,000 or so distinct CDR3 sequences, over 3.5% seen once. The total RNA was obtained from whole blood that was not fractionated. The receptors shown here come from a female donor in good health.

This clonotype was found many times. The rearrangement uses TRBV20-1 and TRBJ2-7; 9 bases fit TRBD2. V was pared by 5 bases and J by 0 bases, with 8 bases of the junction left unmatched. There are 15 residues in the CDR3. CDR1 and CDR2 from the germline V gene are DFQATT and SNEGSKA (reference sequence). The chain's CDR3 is CSALAGATSSYEQYF. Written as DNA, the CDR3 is TGCAGTGCTTTAGCGGGGGCAACAAGCTCCTACGAGCAGTACTTC.

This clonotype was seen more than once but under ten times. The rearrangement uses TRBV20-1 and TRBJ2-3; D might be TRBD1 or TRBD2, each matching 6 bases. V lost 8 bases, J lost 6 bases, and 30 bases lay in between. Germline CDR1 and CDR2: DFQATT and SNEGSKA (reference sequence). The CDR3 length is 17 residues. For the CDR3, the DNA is TGCAGTCCAAGACGGACCCTGGGGCAGGGGAGGATGGATACGCAGTATTTT. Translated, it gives CSPRRTLGQGRMDTQYF.

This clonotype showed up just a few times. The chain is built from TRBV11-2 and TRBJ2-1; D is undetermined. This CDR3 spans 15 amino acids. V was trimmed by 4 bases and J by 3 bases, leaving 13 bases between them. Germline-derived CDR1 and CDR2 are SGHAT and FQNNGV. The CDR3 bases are TGTGCCAGCAGCTCCGGACCAACCCACTACAATGAGCAGTTCTTC. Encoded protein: CASSSGPTHYNEQFF.

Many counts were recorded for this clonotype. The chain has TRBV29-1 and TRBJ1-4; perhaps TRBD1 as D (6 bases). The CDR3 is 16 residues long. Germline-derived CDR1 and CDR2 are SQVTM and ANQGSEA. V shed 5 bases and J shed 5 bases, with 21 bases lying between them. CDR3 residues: CSVQNLGDRTNEKLFF. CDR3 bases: TGCAGCGTTCAAAATTTGGGTGACAGGACAAATGAAAAACTGTTTTTT.

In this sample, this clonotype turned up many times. In nucleotides, the CDR3 is TGTGCCAGCACCCCGGAAGGGGTCAATGAAAAACTGTTTTTT. This sequence encodes CASTPEGVNEKLFF. The genes are TRBV7-9 and TRBJ1-4; possible D gene TRBD1, 5 bases. The CDR3 length is 14 residues. With 7 bases removed from V and 5 bases from J, the gap between germline ends came to 14 bases. Germline CDR1 is SEHNR and CDR2 is FQNEAQ (reference sequence).

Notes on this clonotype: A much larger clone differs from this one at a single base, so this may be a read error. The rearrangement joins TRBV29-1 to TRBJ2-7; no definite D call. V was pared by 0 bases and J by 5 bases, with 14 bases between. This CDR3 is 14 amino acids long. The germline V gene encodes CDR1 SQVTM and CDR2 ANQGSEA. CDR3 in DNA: TGCAGCGTTGAAGATGACGAGGACCCAGACGAGCAGTACTTC. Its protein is CSVEDDEDPDEQYF.

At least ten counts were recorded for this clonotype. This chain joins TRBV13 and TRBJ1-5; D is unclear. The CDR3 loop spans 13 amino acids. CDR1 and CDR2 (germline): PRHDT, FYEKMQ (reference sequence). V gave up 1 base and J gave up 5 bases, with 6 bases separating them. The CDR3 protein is CASSLDKDQPQHF. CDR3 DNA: TGTGCCAGCAGCTTAGATAAGGATCAGCCCCAGCATTTT.

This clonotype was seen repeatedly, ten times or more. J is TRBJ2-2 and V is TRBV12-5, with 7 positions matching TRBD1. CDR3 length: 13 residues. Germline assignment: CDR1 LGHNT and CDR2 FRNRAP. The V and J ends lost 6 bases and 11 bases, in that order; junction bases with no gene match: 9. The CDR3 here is CASGVTGSDELFF. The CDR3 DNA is TGTGCTAGTGGGGTGACAGGGTCCGACGAGCTGTTTTTT. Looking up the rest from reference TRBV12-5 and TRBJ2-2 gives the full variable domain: DARVTQTPRHKVTEMGQEVTMRCQPILGHNTVFWYRQTMMQGLELLAYFRNRAPLDDSGMPKDRFSAEMPDATLATLKIQPSEPRDSAVYFCASGVTGSDELFFGEGSRLTVL.

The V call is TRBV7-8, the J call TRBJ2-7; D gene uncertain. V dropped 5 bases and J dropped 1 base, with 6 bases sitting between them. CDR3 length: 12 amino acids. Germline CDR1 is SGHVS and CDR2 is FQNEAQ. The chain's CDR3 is CASSPISYEQYF. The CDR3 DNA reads TGTGCCAGCAGCCCCATTTCCTACGAGCAGTACTTC.

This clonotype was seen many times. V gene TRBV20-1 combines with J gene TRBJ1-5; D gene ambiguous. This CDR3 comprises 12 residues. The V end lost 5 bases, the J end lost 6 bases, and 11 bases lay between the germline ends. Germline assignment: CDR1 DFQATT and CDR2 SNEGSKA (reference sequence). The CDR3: CSAPLIGQPQHF. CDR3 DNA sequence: TGCAGTGCTCCCCTTATCGGTCAGCCCCAGCATTTT.

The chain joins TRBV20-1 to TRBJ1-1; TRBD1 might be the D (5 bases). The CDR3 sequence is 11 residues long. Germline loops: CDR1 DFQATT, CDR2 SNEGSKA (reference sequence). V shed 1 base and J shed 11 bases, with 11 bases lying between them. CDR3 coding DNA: TGCAGTGCTAGAGTAGGGGAGCGGGCTTTCTTT. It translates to CSARVGERAFF.

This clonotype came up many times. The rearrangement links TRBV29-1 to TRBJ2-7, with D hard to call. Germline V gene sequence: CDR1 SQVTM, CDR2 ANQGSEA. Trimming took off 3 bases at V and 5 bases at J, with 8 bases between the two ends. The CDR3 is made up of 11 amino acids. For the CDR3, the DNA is TGCAGCGTTGAGGTTTTGAACGAGCAGTACTTC. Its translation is CSVEVLNEQYF.

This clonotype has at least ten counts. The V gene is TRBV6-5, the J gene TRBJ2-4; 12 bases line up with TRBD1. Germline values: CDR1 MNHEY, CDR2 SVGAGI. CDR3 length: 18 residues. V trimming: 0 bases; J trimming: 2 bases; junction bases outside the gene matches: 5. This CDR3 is CASSYSPGTGGPKNIQYF. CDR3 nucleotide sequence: TGTGCCAGCAGTTACTCGCCCGGGACAGGGGGCCCCAAAAACATTCAGTACTTC.

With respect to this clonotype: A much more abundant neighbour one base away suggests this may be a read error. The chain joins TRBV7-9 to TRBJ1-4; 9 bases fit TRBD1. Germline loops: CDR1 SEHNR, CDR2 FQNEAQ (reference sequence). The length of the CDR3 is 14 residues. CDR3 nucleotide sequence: TGTGGCAGCAGCAGACAGGGGGGAAGAGAAAAACTGTTTTTT. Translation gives CGSSRQGGREKLFF.

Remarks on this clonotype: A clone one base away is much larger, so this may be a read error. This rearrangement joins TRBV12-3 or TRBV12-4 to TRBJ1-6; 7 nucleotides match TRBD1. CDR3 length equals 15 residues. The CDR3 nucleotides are TGTGCCAGCAGTTTCTTAGGGACAGATAATTCACCCCTCAACTTT. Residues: CASSFLGTDNSPLNF.

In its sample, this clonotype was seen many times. This CDR3 reads CASSKVGLAGGKLNNEQFF. For the CDR3, the DNA is TGTGCCAGCAGCAAAGTCGGACTAGCGGGGGGAAAACTGAACAATGAGCAGTTCTTC. The chain recombines TRBV21-1 with TRBJ2-1; no DNA check was done on the table's D call, TRBD2. TRBV21-1 has pseudogene status. CDR3 length: 19 amino acids.

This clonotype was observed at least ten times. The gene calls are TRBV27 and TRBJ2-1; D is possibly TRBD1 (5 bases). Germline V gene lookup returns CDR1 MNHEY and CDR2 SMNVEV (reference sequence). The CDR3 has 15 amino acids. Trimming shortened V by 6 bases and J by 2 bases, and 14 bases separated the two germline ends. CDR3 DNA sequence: TGTGCCAGCAGCCAGGGTCTCCTTACCTACAATGAGCAGTTCTTC. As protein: CASSQGLLTYNEQFF.

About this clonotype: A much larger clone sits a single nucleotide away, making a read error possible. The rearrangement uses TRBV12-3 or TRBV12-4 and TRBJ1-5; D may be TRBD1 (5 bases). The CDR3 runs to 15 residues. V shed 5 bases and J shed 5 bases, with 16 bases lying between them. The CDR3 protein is CASSTRQGRDQPQHF. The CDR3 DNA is TGTGCCAGCAGTACCCGGCAGGGTCGAGATCAGCCCCAGCATTTT.

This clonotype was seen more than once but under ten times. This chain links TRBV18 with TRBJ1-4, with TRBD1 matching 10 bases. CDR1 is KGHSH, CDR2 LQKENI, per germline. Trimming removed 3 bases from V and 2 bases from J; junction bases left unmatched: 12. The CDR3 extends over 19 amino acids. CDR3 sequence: CASSPPGTGVTSTNEKLFF. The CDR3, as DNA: TGTGCCAGCTCACCGCCGGGGACAGGGGTAACGTCGACTAATGAAAAACTGTTTTTT.

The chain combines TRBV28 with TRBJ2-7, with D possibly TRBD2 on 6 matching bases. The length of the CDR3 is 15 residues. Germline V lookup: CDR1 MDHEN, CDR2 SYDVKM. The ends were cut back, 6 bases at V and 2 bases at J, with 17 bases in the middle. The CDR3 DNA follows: TGTGCCAGCAGGACGGCGGGACCCACAACCTACGAGCAGTACTTC. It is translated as CASRTAGPTTYEQYF.

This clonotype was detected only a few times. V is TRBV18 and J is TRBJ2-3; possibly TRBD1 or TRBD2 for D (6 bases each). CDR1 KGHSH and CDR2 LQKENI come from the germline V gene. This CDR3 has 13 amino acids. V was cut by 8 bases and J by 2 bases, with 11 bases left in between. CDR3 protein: CASQEGVTDTQYF. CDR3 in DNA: TGTGCCAGCCAGGAGGGGGTCACAGATACGCAGTATTTT.

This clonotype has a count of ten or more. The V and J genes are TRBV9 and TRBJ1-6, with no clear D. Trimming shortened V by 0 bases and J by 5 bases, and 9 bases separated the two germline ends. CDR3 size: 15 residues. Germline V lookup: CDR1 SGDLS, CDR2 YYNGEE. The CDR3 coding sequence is TGTGCCAGCAGCGTAGGGGCATCCAATAATTCACCCCTCCACTTT. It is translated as CASSVGASNNSPLHF.

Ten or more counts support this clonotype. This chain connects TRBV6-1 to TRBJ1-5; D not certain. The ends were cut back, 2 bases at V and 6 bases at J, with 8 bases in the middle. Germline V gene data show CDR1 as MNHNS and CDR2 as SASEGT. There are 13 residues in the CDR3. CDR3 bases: TGTGCCAGCAGTGAATTCGGGGTTCAGCCCCAGCATTTT. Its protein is CASSEFGVQPQHF.

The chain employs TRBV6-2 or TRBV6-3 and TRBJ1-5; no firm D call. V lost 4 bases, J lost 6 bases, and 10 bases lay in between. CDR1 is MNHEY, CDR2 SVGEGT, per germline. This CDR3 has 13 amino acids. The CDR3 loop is CASSSDETQPQHF. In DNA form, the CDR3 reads TGTGCCAGCAGTTCCGACGAGACTCAGCCCCAGCATTTT.

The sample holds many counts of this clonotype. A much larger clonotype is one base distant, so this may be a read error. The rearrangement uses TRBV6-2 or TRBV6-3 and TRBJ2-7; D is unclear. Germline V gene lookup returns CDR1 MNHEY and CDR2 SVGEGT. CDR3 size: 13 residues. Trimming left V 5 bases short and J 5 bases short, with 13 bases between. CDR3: CASSIGWSDEQYF. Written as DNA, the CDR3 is TGTGCCAGCAGTATAGGGTGGAGCGACGAGCAGTACTTC.

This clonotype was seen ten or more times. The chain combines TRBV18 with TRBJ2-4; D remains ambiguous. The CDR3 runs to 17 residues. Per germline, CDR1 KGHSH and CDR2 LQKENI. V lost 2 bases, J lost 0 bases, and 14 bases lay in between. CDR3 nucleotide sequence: TGTGCCAGCTCACCAACCCAGGACCTTAGAGCCAAAAACATTCAGTACTTC. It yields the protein CASSPTQDLRAKNIQYF. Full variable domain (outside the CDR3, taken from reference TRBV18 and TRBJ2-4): NAGVMQNPRHLVRRRGQEARLRCSPMKGHSHVYWYRQLPEEGLKFMVYLQKENIIDESGMPKERFSAEFPKEGPSILRIQQVVRGDSAAYFCASSPTQDLRAKNIQYFGAGTRLSVL.

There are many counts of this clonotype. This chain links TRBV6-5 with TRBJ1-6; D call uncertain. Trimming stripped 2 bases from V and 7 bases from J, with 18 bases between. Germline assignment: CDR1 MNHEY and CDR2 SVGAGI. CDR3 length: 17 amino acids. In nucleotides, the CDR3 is TGTGCCAGCAGTTACGGCACAGTAAGATATGGGAATTCACCCCTCCACTTT. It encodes CASSYGTVRYGNSPLHF.

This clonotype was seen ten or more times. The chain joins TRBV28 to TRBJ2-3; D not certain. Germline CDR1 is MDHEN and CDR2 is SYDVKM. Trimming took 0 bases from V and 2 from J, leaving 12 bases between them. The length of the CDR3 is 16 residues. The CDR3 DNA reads TGTGCCAGCAGTTTATGGACGGAGTACCTCACAGATACGCAGTATTTT. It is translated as CASSLWTEYLTDTQYF.

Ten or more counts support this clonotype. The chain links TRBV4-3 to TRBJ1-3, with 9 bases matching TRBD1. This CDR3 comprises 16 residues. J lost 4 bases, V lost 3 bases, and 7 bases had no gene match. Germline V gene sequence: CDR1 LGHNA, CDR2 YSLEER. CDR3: CASSQSGTGPGNTIYF. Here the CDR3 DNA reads TGCGCCAGCAGCCAGTCCGGGACAGGGCCAGGAAACACCATATATTTT.

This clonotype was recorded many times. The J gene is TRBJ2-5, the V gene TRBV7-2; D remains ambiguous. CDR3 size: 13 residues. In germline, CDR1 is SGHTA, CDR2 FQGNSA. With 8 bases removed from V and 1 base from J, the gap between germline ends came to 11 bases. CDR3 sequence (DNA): TGTGCCAGCCAAAGACGGTCCCAAGAGACCCAGTACTTC. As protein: CASQRRSQETQYF.

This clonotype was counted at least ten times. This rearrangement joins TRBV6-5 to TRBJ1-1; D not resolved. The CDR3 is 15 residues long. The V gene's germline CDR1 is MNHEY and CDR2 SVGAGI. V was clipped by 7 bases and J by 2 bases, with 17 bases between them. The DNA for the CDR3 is TGTGCCAGCACCGCTCCAGGATATCCAAACACTGAAGCTTTCTTT. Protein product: CASTAPGYPNTEAFF.

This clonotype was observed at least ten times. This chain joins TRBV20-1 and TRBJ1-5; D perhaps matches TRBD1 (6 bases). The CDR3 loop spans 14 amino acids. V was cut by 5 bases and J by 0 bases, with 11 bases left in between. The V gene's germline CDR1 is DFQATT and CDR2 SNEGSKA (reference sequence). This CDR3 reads CSAAQGGSNQPQHF. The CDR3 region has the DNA TGCAGTGCTGCACAGGGTGGTAGCAATCAGCCCCAGCATTTT.